This T cell receptor beta chain was sequenced during a study of cytomegalovirus exposure and HLA in healthy donors. The PCR made use of 60 Vbeta and 13 Jbeta primers. Libraries were prepared by immunoSEQ multiplex PCR; TCRdb keeps only in-frame clonotypes and omits some of them. Seen here are some 150,000 clones, roughly 80% observed once, and the top ten hold about a tenth. As for this clone: The antigen is undetermined.

J gave up 0 bases and V 4 bases, and 14 bases lay outside the gene matches. The CDR3 covers 18 residues. CDR1 and CDR2 (germline): SEHNR, FQNEAQ (reference sequence). Study outcomes and limitations: The records held CMV serostatus as the only immune exposure information.

The chain combines TRBV7-9 with TRBJ1-1; 7 nucleotides agree with TRBD1. The receptor was derived from a man younger than 30 in good health and CMV-seropositive. The sample comprised PBMCs. The CDR3 loop reads CASSSNVYRGDMNTEAFF. The DNA for the CDR3 is TGTGCCAGCAGCTCAAACGTCTACAGGGGAGATATGAACACTGAAGCTTTCTTT. The whole variable domain, filled in from reference TRBV7-9 and TRBJ1-1, reads DTGVSQNPRHKITKRGQNVTFRCDPISEHNRLYWYRQTLGQGPEFLTYFQNEAQLEKSRLLSDRFSAERPKGSFSTLEIQRTEQGDSAMYLCASSSNVYRGDMNTEAFFGQGTRLTVV.